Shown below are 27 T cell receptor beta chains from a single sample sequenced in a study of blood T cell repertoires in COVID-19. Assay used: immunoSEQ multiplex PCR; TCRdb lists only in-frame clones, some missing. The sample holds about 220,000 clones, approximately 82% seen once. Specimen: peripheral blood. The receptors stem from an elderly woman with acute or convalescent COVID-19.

The CDR3 region has the DNA TGTGCCACTTCCAGGGGGGCTGGAAACACCATATATTTT. It yields the protein CATSRGAGNTIYF. V and J are TRBV3-1 (or the pseudogene TRBV3-2) and TRBJ1-3; 7 bases agree with TRBD1. CDR1 is LGHDT, CDR2 YNNKEL, per germline (reference sequence). V dropped 10 bases and J dropped 2; count of bases not matched to a gene: 5. CDR3 length: 13 amino acids.

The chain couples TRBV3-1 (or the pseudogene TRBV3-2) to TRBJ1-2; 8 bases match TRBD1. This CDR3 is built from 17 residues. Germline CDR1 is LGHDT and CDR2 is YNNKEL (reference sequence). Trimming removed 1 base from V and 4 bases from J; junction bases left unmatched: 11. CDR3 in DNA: TGTGCCAGCAGCCAAGCAGGGGGCGTCCGTGGGGTCTATGGCTACACCTTC. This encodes CASSQAGGVRGVYGYTF.

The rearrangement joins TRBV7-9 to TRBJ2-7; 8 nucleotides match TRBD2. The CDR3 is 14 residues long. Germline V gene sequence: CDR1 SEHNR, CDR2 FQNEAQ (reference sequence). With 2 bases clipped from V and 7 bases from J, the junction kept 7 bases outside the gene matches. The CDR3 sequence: CASSLLAGRMEQYF. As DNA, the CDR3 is TGTGCCAGCAGCTTACTAGCGGGTCGTATGGAGCAGTACTTC.

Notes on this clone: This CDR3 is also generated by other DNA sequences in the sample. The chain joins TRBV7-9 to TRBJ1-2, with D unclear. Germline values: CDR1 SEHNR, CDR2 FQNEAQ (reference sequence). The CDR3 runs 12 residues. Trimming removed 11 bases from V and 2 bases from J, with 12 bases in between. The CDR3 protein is CALEARNYGYTF. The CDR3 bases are TGTGCCTTGGAGGCCAGGAACTATGGCTACACCTTC.

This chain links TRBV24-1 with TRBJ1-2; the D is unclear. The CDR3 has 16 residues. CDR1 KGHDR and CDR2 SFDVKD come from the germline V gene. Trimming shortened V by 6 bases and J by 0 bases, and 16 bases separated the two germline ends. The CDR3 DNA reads TGTGCCACCAGTTCGCGGGTGACGGCACCTAACTATGGCTACACCTTC. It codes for CATSSRVTAPNYGYTF.

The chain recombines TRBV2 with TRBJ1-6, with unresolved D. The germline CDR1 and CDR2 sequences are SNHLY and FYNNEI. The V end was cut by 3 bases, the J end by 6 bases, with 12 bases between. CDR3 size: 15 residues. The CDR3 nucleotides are TGTGCCAGCAGTGAGCGCTTCGACTTTAATTCACCCCTCCACTTT. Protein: CASSERFDFNSPLHF.

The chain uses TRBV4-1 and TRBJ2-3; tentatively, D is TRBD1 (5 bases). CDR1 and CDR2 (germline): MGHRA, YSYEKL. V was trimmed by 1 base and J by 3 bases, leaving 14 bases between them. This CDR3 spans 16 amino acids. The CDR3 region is CASSQAATEVTDTQYF. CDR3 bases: TGCGCCAGCAGCCAAGCTGCGACAGAGGTGACAGATACGCAGTATTTT.

The CDR3 DNA follows: TGTGCCAGTAGTATACCGGCGGCCCCGAACACTGAAGCTTTCTTT. Its translation: CASSIPAAPNTEAFF. J is TRBJ1-1 and V is TRBV19; D gene unclear. The CDR3 is made up of 15 amino acids. Germline V gives CDR1 LNHDA, CDR2 SQIVND (reference sequence). V lost 2 bases, J lost 1 base, and 11 bases lay in between.

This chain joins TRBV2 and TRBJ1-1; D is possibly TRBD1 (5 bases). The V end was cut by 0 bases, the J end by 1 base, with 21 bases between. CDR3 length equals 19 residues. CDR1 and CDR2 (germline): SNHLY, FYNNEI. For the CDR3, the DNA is TGTGCCAGCAGTGAAGCGCTTCTGGGCAGGGTACCCGGGAACACTGAAGCTTTCTTT. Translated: CASSEALLGRVPGNTEAFF. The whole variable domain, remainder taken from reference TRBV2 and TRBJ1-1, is EPEVTQTPSHQVTQMGQEVILRCVPISNHLYFYWYRQILGQKVEFLVSFYNNEISEKSEIFDDQFSVERPDGSNFTLKIRSTKLEDSAMYFCASSEALLGRVPGNTEAFFGQGTRLTVV.

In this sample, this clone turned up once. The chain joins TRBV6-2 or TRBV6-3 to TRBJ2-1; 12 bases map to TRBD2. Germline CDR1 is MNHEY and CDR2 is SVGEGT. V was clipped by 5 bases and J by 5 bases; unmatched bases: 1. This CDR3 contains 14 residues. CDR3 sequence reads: CASSRTSGNNEQFF. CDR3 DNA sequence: TGTGCCAGCAGTCGGACTAGCGGGAACAATGAGCAGTTCTTC.

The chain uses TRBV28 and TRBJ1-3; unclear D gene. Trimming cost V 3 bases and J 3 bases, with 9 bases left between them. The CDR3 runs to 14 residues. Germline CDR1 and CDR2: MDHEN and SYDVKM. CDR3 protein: CASSFELLGNTIYF. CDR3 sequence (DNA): TGTGCCAGCAGTTTCGAACTCCTTGGAAACACCATATATTTT. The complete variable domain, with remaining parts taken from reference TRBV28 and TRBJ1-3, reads DVKVTQSSRYLVKRTGEKVFLECVQDMDHENMFWYRQDPGLGLRLIYFSYDVKMKEKGDIPEGYSVSREKKERFSLILESASTNQTSMYLCASSFELLGNTIYFGEGSWLTVV.

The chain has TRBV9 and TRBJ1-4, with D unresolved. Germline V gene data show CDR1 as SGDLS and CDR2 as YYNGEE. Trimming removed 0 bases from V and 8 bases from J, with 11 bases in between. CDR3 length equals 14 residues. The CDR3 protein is CASSVGQRAEKLFF. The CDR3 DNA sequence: TGTGCCAGCAGCGTAGGGCAGAGGGCGGAAAAACTGTTTTTT.

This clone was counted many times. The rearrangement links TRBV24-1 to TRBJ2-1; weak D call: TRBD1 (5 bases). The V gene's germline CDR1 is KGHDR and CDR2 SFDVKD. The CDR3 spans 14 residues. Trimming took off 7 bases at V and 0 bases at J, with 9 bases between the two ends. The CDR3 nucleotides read TGTGCCACCAGCGACAGACGCTCCTACAATGAGCAGTTCTTC. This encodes CATSDRRSYNEQFF.

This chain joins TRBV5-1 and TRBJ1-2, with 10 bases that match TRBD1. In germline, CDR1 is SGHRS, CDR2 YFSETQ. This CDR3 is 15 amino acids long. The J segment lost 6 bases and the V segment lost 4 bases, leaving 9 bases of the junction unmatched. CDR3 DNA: TGCGCCAGCAGCCAAGACAGGGGGCTAGGGAATGGCTACACCTTC. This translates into CASSQDRGLGNGYTF.

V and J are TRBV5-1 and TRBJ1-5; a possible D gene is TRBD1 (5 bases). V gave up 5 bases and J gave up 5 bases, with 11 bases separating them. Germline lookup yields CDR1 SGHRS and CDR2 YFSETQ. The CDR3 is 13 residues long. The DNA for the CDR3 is TGCGCCAGCAGTACCGACAGCGATCAGCCCCAGCATTTT. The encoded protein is CASSTDSDQPQHF.

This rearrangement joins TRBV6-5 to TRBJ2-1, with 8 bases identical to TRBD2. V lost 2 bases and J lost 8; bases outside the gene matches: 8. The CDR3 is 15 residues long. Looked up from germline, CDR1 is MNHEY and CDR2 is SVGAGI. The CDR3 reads CASSYQVAGIDEQFF. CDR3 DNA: TGTGCCAGCAGTTACCAGGTAGCGGGGATAGATGAGCAGTTCTTC.

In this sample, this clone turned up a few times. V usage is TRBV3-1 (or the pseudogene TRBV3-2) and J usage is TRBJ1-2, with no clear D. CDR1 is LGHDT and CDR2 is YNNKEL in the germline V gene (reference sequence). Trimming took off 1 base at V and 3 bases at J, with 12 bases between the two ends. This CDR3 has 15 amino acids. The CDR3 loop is CASSQGSVSHYGYTF. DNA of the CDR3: TGTGCCAGCAGCCAAGGGAGCGTCAGTCACTATGGCTACACCTTC.

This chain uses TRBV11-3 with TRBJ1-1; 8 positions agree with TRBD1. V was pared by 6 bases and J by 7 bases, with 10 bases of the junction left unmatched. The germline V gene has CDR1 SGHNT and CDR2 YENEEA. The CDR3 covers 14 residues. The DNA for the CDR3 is TGTGCCAGCAGGCTGGTCAGGGGGCAGGGTGAAGCTTTCTTT. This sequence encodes CASRLVRGQGEAFF. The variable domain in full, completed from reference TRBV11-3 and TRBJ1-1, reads EAGVVQSPRYKIIEKKQPVAFWCNPISGHNTLYWYLQNLGQGPELLIRYENEEAVDDSQLPKDRFSAERLKGVDSTLKIQPAELGDSAVYLCASRLVRGQGEAFFGQGTRLTVV.

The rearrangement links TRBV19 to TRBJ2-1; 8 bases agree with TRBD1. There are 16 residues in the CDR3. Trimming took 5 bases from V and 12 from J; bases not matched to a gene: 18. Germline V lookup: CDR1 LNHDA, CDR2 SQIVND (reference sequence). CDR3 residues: CASSATGTRVTGGQFF. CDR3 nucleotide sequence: TGTGCCAGTAGTGCCACCGGGACGCGGGTAACAGGGGGGCAGTTCTTC.

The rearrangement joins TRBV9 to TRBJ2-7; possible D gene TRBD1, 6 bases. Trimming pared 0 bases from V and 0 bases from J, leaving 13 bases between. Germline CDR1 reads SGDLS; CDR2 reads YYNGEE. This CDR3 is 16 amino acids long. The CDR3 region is CASSVAGAARSYEQYF. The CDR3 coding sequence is TGTGCCAGCAGCGTAGCAGGGGCCGCCCGCTCCTACGAGCAGTACTTC.

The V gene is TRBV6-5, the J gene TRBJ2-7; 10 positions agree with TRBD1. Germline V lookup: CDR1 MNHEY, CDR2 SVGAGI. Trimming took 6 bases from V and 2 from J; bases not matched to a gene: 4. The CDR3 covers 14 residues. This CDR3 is CASRAGTGAYEQYF. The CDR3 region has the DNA TGTGCCAGCAGAGCCGGGACAGGGGCCTACGAGCAGTACTTC.

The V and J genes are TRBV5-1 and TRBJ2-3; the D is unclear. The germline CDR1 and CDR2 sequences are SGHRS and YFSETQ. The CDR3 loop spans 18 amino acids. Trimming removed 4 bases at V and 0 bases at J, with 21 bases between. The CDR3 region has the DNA TGCGCCAGCAGCCCCCCCCTGACAATTCCAACCAGCACAGATACGCAGTATTTT. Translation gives CASSPPLTIPTSTDTQYF.

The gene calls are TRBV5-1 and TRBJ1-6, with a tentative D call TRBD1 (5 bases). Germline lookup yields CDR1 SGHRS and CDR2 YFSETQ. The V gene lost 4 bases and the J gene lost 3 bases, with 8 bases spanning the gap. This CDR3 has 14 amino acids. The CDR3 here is CASSVDNYNSPLHF. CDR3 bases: TGCGCCAGCAGCGTGGACAACTATAATTCACCCCTCCACTTT.

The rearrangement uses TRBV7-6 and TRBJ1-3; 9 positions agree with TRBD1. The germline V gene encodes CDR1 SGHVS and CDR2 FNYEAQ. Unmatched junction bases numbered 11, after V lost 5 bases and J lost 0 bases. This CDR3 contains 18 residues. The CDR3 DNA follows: TGTGCCAGCAGCCTAAAGACAGGGGGAGCCAACTCTGGAAACACCATATATTTT. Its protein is CASSLKTGGANSGNTIYF.

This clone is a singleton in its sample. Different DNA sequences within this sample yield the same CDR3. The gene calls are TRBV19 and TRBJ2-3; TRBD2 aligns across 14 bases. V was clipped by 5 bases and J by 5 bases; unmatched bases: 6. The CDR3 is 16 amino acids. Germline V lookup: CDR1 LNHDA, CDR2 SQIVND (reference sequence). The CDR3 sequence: CASSLRTSGGKDTQYF. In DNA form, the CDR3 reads TGTGCCAGTAGTCTGAGGACTAGCGGGGGGAAAGATACGCAGTATTTT.

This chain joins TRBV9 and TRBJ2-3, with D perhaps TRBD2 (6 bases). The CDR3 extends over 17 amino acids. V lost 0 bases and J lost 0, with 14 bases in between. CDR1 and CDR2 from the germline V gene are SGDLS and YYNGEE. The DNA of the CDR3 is TGTGCCAGCAGCGTAGGGTTTAGCGGAACTAGCACAGATACGCAGTATTTT. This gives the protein CASSVGFSGTSTDTQYF.

The CDR3 DNA follows: TGTGCCAGCAGCTGGGACAGTGAGGGTTCACCCCTCCACTTT. Amino acid sequence: CASSWDSEGSPLHF. The chain employs TRBV9 and TRBJ1-6, with 7 bases fitting TRBD1. Germline CDR1 SGDLS, CDR2 YYNGEE. V lost 4 bases to trimming and J lost 9 bases; unmatched junction nucleotides: 7. This CDR3 spans 14 amino acids.